The 29 T cell receptor beta chains in this list originate from one sample, sequenced in a study of T cells in localized non-small cell lung cancer. Repertoires were generated with immunoSEQ multiplex PCR, while TCRdb's copy carries only in-frame clones and drops some. The sample carries approximately 150,000 clones, around 92% recorded once. Source: peripheral blood, taken before any cancer treatment. The receptors stem from a female donor of 60 years or more with stage I lung adenocarcinoma.

CDR3: CASSIQGGTGELFF. In DNA, the CDR3 is TGTGCCAGCAGTATACAGGGGGGCACCGGGGAGCTGTTTTTT. V and J are TRBV4-2 and TRBJ2-2; 8 bases are a match to TRBD1. The germline V gene encodes CDR1 LGHNA and CDR2 YNFKEQ. CDR3 size: 14 residues. Trimming cost V 6 bases and J 4 bases; bases outside gene matches: 4.

The V and J genes are TRBV6-4 and TRBJ2-1; 8 nucleotides align to TRBD2. This CDR3 region has 14 residues. The V gene's germline CDR1 is MRHNA and CDR2 SNTAGT. J was trimmed by 5 bases and V by 7 bases; bases with no gene match: 7. CDR3 nucleotide sequence: TGTGCCAGCAAGTCCGGGACTAGAAACAATGAGCAGTTCTTC. Amino acids: CASKSGTRNNEQFF.

V usage is TRBV9 and J usage is TRBJ2-7, with unresolved D. The CDR3 is made up of 11 amino acids. V lost 7 bases, J lost 0 bases, and 5 bases lay in between. Looked up from germline, CDR1 is SGDLS and CDR2 is YYNGEE. The CDR3 loop is CASDLSYEQYF. The CDR3 coding sequence is TGTGCCAGCGACCTCTCCTACGAGCAGTACTTC.

The chain links TRBV15 to TRBJ2-3; TRBD1 matches at 10 bases. This CDR3 region has 16 residues. CDR1 is LNHNV, CDR2 YYDKDF, per germline (reference sequence). V lost 7 bases and J lost 2; bases outside the gene matches: 9. DNA of the CDR3: TGTGCCACCATTCCTATCGGGACAGGGGACACAGATACGCAGTATTTT. It is translated as CATIPIGTGDTDTQYF.

CDR3 protein: CASHQGGGTEAFF. The CDR3 DNA follows: TGTGCCAGCCACCAGGGGGGAGGCACTGAAGCTTTCTTT. The genes are TRBV7-8 and TRBJ1-1; 7 bases are shared with TRBD1. The CDR3 runs to 13 residues. Looked up from germline, CDR1 is SGHVS and CDR2 is FQNEAQ. Unmatched junction bases numbered 7, after V lost 8 bases and J lost 4 bases.

This rearrangement joins TRBV7-2 to TRBJ1-1; perhaps TRBD1 as D (6 bases). Germline V gene sequence: CDR1 SGHTA, CDR2 FQGNSA. Trimming removed 7 bases at V and 2 bases at J, with 8 bases between. The CDR3 runs 12 residues. The CDR3 sequence is CASIRGNTEAFF. The CDR3 DNA reads as TGTGCCAGCATCAGGGGTAACACTGAAGCTTTCTTT.

The genes are TRBV5-4 and TRBJ2-7, with TRBD2 identical over 7 bases. The germline gives CDR1 SGHNT, CDR2 YYREEE (reference sequence). The length of the CDR3 is 16 residues. Trimming removed 0 bases from V and 2 bases from J; junction bases left unmatched: 8. The CDR3 sequence: CASSLGGGLTAYEQYF. Written as DNA, the CDR3 is TGTGCCAGCAGCTTGGGGGGGGGACTAACCGCCTACGAGCAGTACTTC.

In its sample, this clone was seen a few times. The J gene is TRBJ1-2, the V gene TRBV28; D is uncertain. CDR3 length: 12 amino acids. CDR1 is MDHEN, CDR2 SYDVKM, per germline. Trimming cost V 7 bases and J 0 bases, with 6 bases left between them. The CDR3 loop is CASTKANYGYTF. CDR3 DNA: TGTGCCAGCACGAAAGCTAACTATGGCTACACCTTC.

The chain links TRBV6-6 to TRBJ1-1; the D is unclear. CDR3 length: 11 amino acids. Germline V gives CDR1 MNHNY, CDR2 SVGAGI (reference sequence). V was shortened by 2 bases and J by 11 bases, with 9 bases between the two germline ends. CDR3 sequence: CASSYPGRAFF. DNA of the CDR3: TGTGCCAGCAGTTACCCCGGCCGGGCTTTCTTT.

The rearrangement uses TRBV5-1 and TRBJ1-4, with D unclear. Germline assignment: CDR1 SGHRS and CDR2 YFSETQ. V lost 4 bases to trimming and J lost 6 bases, with 16 bases between them. The CDR3 totals 15 residues. The CDR3 region has the DNA TGCGCCAGCAGCGGGTTTGAGTCGGGAGATGAAAAACTGTTTTTT. It encodes CASSGFESGDEKLFF.

The chain has TRBV6-4 and TRBJ2-3, with unresolved D. This CDR3 is 15 amino acids long. V was cut by 5 bases and J by 1 base, with 13 bases left in between. The germline gives CDR1 MRHNA, CDR2 SNTAGT. This CDR3 is CASSQLPFGTDTQYF. CDR3 in DNA: TGTGCCAGCAGTCAGCTCCCCTTCGGCACAGATACGCAGTATTTT.

The V gene is TRBV5-1, the J gene TRBJ1-2; tentatively, D is TRBD1 (6 bases). From germline, CDR1 is SGHRS and CDR2 YFSETQ. The germline V and J ends were trimmed by 1 base and 1 base, with 8 bases remaining between them. CDR3 length: 14 amino acids. The DNA of the CDR3 is TGCGCCAGCAGCTTGCAGGACAGTAACTATGGCTACACCTTC. Its protein is CASSLQDSNYGYTF.

This clone is a singleton in its sample. The J gene is TRBJ2-7, the V gene TRBV5-4; no definite D call. From germline, CDR1 is SGHNT and CDR2 YYREEE (reference sequence). V was pared by 0 bases and J by 5 bases, with 12 bases between. CDR3 length equals 14 residues. CDR3 protein: CASSLVGGNNEQYF. The DNA of the CDR3 is TGTGCCAGCAGCTTGGTAGGTGGGAACAACGAGCAGTACTTC.

Written as DNA, the CDR3 is TGTGCCAGCAGCTTAGCCCCGGACATTAGCAATCAGCCCCAGCATTTT. This codes for CASSLAPDISNQPQHF. The chain is built from TRBV7-8 and TRBJ1-5; maybe TRBD1 (5 bases). V lost 0 bases to trimming and J lost 0 bases, with 9 bases between them. Germline-derived CDR1 and CDR2 are SGHVS and FQNEAQ. The CDR3 is 16 residues long.

The chain employs TRBV7-3 and TRBJ2-7; TRBD1 is a possible D gene (6 bases). V lost 4 bases and J lost 6, with 16 bases in between. The CDR3 spans 14 residues. The germline CDR1 and CDR2 sequences are SGHTA and FQGTGA. The CDR3 loop reads CASSYYPGAREQYF. CDR3 in DNA: TGTGCCAGCAGCTACTATCCAGGGGCACGCGAGCAGTACTTC.

This chain links TRBV4-2 with TRBJ2-5; 9 nucleotides match TRBD1. V lost 1 base, J lost 5 bases, and 5 bases stayed unmatched. There are 15 residues in the CDR3. Germline assignment: CDR1 LGHNA and CDR2 YNFKEQ. The CDR3 coding sequence is TGTGCCAGCAGCCAAGGGACAGGGGTCGGGGAGACCCAGTACTTC. Its protein product is CASSQGTGVGETQYF.

This clone came up once. The chain is built from TRBV7-9 and TRBJ2-7; D gene unclear. CDR1 SEHNR and CDR2 FQNEAQ come from the germline V gene (reference sequence). The germline V and J ends were trimmed by 4 bases and 5 bases, with 15 bases remaining between them. The CDR3 is made up of 14 amino acids. The CDR3 DNA is TGTGCCAGCAGCTCCTGGACCCTAGGCGACGAGCAGTACTTC. Translating gives CASSSWTLGDEQYF.

In nucleotides, the CDR3 is TGTGCCAGAAGCCAGACTAGCGGGACAGATACGCAGTATTTT. It translates to CARSQTSGTDTQYF. The J gene is TRBJ2-3, the V gene TRBV5-3; 10 bases match TRBD2. TRBV5-3 is an ORF for which the function is uncertain. The ends lost 4 bases at V and 3 bases at J; junction bases unmatched: 2. CDR3 length: 14 amino acids.

The chain joins TRBV4-2 to TRBJ1-3, with TRBD1 matching 7 bases. The CDR3 length is 17 residues. The germline V gene encodes CDR1 LGHNA and CDR2 YNFKEQ. V was clipped by 3 bases and J by 2 bases; unmatched bases: 10. DNA for the CDR3: TGTGCCAGCAGCCAGGAAGGGACAGATGGTCCTGGAAACACCATATATTTT. Translated: CASSQEGTDGPGNTIYF.

The V gene is TRBV27, the J gene TRBJ2-3, with D possibly being TRBD2 (6 bases). Trimming took off 8 bases at V and 0 bases at J, with 24 bases between the two ends. CDR3 length: 18 amino acids. Germline CDR1 is MNHEY and CDR2 is SMNVEV (reference sequence). CDR3 in DNA: TGTGCCAGCCGCTCCCCCCTACCGGGAGCCGTTAGCACAGATACGCAGTATTTT. It is translated as CASRSPLPGAVSTDTQYF.

V is TRBV18 and J is TRBJ2-1; D unresolved. Per the germline V gene, CDR1 is KGHSH and CDR2 is LQKENI. This CDR3 comprises 16 residues. Trimming stripped 1 base from V and 0 bases from J, with 10 bases between. CDR3 in amino acids: CASSPRAISSYNEQFF. CDR3 sequence (DNA): TGTGCCAGCTCACCACGGGCGATCAGCTCCTACAATGAGCAGTTCTTC.

This clone was seen a single time. The rearrangement uses TRBV7-9 and TRBJ1-4; no definite D call. CDR1 and CDR2 from the germline V gene are SEHNR and FQNEAQ (reference sequence). CDR3 length equals 14 residues. V was trimmed by 4 bases and J by 7 bases, leaving 13 bases between them. The DNA for the CDR3 is TGTGCCAGCAGCTCCCGGGGTAGTGCTGAAAAACTGTTTTTT. Translating it yields CASSSRGSAEKLFF.

The rearrangement joins TRBV5-1 to TRBJ2-1; 8 positions match TRBD2. CDR1 SGHRS and CDR2 YFSETQ come from the germline V gene. This CDR3 spans 16 amino acids. V shed 4 bases and J 1 base; nucleotides not matched to a gene: 7. Written as DNA, the CDR3 is TGCGCCAGCAGCCTTACGGGACTAGTATCCTACAATGAGCAGTTCTTC. It encodes CASSLTGLVSYNEQFF.

The V gene is TRBV7-7, the J gene TRBJ2-7; 8 positions match TRBD1. The CDR3 has 15 residues. J lost 4 bases, V lost 1 base, and 6 bases had no gene match. Looked up from germline, CDR1 is SSHAT and CDR2 is FNYEAQ (reference sequence). CDR3 coding DNA: TGTGCCAGCAGCTTAGGACAGGGGCGCAGATACGAGCAGTACTTC. Translation: CASSLGQGRRYEQYF.

V usage is TRBV6-1 and J usage is TRBJ1-2, with a tentative D call TRBD1 (5 bases). The CDR3 length is 15 residues. The V end lost 1 base, the J end lost 6 bases, and 15 bases lay between the germline ends. CDR1 is MNHNS and CDR2 is SASEGT in the germline V gene. CDR3 in DNA: TGTGCCAGCAGTGAAGGGGGACTTTGGGGCCATGGCTACACCTTC. This translates into CASSEGGLWGHGYTF.

J is TRBJ2-7 and V is TRBV2; D unclear. Between the trimmed V and J ends, which lost 7 bases and 1 base, there was a span of 17 bases. CDR3 size: 15 residues. From germline, CDR1 is SNHLY and CDR2 FYNNEI. CDR3 residues: CASNTDSLGSYEQYF. The CDR3 DNA reads TGTGCCAGCAATACTGACTCCCTGGGGTCCTACGAGCAGTACTTC.

V is TRBV2 and J is TRBJ2-7; TRBD1 or TRBD2 may be the D gene (5 bases each). V was shortened by 5 bases and J by 2 bases, with 16 bases between the two germline ends. Germline CDR1 and CDR2: SNHLY and FYNNEI. This CDR3 region has 15 residues. In nucleotides, the CDR3 is TGTGCCAGCAGTTTCCTTCGGGACGGGACCTACGAGCAGTACTTC. It codes for CASSFLRDGTYEQYF.

The rearrangement links TRBV18 to TRBJ1-1, with no clear D. The V end was cut by 11 bases, the J end by 3 bases, with 16 bases between. Germline V lookup: CDR1 KGHSH, CDR2 LQKENI. The CDR3 runs 13 residues. The CDR3 is CAGLMQEDTEAFF. The DNA for the CDR3 is TGTGCCGGCCTAATGCAGGAGGACACTGAAGCTTTCTTT.

The chain links TRBV7-9 to TRBJ1-3; D possibly corresponds to TRBD1 (6 bases). Germline V gene sequence: CDR1 SEHNR, CDR2 FQNEAQ (reference sequence). Trimming removed 5 bases at V and 0 bases at J, with 17 bases between. CDR3 length: 17 amino acids. The CDR3 sequence is CASSPQAGTPSGNTIYF. As DNA, the CDR3 is TGTGCCAGCAGCCCCCAAGCCGGGACACCCTCTGGAAACACCATATATTTT.